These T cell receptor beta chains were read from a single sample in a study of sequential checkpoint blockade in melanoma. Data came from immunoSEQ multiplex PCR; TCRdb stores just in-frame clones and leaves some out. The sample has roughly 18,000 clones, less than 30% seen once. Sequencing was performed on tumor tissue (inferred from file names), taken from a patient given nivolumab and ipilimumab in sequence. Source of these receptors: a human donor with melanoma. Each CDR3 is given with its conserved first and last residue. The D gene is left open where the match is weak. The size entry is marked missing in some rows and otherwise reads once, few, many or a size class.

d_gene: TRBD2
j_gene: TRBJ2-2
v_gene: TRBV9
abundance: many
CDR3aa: CASSEVAGGTGELFF

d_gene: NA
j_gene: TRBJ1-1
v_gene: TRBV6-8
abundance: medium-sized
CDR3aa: CATGGQSNTEAFF

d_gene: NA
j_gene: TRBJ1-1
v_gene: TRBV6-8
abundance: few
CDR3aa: CASSTWDPNTEAFF

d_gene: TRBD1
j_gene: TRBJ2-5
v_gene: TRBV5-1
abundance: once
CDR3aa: CASSHGTGGKETQYF

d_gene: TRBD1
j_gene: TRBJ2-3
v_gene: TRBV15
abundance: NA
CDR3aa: CATSGDRDGADTQYF

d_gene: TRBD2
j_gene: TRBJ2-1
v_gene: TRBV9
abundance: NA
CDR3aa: CASSAPTSGGASYNEQFF

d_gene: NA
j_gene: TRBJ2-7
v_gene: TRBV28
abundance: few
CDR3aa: CASTSLGDRDEQYF

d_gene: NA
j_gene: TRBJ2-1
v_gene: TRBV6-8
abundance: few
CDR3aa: CASSPRRVNEGNEQFF

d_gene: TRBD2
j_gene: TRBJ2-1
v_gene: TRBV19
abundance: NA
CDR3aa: CASSIASGSSYNEQFF

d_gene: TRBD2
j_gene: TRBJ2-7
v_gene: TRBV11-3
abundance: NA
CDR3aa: CASSPGGGLRRPTYEQYF

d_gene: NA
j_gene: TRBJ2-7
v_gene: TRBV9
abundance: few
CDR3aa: CASSFAANPDSNSPYEQYF

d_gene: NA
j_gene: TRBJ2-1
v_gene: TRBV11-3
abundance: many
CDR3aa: CASSVRLSYNEQFF

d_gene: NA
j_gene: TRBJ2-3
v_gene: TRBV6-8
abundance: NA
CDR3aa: CASSYDGGGDTQYF

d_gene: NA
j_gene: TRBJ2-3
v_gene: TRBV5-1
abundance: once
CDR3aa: CASSWRDTTDTQYF

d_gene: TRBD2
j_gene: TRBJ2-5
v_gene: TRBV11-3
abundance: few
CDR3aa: CASSLSGVKETQYF

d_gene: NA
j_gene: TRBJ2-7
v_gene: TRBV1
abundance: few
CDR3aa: CASSQVNSGTSPYEQYF

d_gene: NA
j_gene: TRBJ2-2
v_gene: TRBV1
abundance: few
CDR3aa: CASSQVLAGDTGELFF

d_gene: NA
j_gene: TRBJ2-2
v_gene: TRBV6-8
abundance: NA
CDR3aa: CASSWKTNTGELFF

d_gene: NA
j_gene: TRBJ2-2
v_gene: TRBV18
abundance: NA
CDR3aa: CASSPEGRTGELFF

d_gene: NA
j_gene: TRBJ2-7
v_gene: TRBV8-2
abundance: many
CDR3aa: CASSYTSGKVGEQYF

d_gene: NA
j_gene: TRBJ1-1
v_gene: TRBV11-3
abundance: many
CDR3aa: CASSLYGGGTEAFF

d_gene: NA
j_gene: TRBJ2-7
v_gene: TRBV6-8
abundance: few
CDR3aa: CASSYVGGEQYF

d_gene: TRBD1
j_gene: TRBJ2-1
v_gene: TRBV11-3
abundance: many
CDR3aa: CASSSTGGGNEQFF

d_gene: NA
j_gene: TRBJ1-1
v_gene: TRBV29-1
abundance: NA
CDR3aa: CSVDGEGTEAFF

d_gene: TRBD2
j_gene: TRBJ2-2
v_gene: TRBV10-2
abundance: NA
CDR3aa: CASSGPGLAAMNTGELFF

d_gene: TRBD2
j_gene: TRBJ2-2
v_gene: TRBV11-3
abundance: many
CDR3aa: CASSIFRTSGGNTGELFF

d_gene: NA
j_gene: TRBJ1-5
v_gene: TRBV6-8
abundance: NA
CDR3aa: CASSGEGQPQHF

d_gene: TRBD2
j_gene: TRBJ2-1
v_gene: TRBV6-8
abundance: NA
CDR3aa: CASSDASGGYNEQFF

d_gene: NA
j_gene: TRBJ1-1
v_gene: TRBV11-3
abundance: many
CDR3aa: CASSSRAMNTEAFF

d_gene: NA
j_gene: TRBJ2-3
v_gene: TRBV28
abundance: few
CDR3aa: CASSPPGYTDTQYF

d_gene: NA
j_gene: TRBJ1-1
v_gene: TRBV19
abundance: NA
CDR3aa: CASSPQLNTEAFF

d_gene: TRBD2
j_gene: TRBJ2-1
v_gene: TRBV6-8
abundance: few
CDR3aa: CASSRIRGTSGGSYNEQFF

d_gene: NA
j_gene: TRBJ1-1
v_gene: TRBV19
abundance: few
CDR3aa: CASMAGVRTEAFF

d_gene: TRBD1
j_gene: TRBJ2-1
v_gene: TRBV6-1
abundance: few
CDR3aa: CASSERQGLYNEQFF

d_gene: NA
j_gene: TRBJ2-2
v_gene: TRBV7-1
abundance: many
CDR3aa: CASSPELTGELFF

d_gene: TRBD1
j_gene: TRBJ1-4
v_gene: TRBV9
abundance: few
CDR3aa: CASSTRTGFNEKLFF

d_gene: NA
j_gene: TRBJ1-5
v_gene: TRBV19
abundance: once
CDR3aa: CASSIGRPGNQPQHF

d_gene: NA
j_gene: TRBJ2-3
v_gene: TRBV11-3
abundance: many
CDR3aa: CASSLDFFTDTQYF

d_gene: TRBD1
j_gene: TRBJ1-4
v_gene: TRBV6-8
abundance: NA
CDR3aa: CASTRDRGREKLFF

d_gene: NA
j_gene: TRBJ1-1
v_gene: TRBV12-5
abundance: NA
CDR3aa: CASGLSGTFEAFF

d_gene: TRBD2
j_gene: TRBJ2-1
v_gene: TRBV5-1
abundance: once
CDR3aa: CASSLGLAGGLNEQFF

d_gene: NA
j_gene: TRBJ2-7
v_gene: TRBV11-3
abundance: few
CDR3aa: CASSLDAGTYEQYF

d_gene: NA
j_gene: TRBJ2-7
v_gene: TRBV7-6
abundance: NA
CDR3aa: CASSPSGLRGYEQYF

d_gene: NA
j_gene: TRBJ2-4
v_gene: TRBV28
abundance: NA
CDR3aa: CASSWDGTQNIQYF